This TCR beta chain was captured in a study of cytomegalovirus exposure and HLA in healthy donors. Study results and caveats: Overall, approximately 150 TCR beta chains were annotated as cytomegalovirus-associated.

13 Jbeta primers and 60 Vbeta primers were used for the PCR. Here immunoSEQ multiplex PCR was the method, and the copy in TCRdb shows in-frame clones only, minus some. The profile shows about 160,000 clones, 82% of them singletons. About this clone: The target antigen is unknown.

Sequencing input: PBMCs. The TCR comes from a male donor in good health and CMV-seropositive.

CDR3 coding DNA: TGTGCCAGCAGTTACCCGGGACTCATTCAAGAGACCCAGTACTTC. Its translation is CASSYPGLIQETQYF. The V and J genes are TRBV6-6 and TRBJ2-5; D is perhaps TRBD2 (6 bases). This CDR3 is 15 amino acids long. V lost 2 bases and J 2 bases, leaving 12 bases between the germline ends. The germline CDR1 and CDR2 sequences are MNHNY and SVGAGI (reference sequence).